What follows are 27 T cell receptor beta chains derived from one specimen sequenced in a study of tumor-infiltrating lymphocytes in primary liver carcinoma. Between roughly 20 and 30 mg of unsorted bulk tissue served as the source from which RNA and DNA were co-extracted. A primer in the constant region served to generate TCR beta cDNA from approximately 500 ng of total RNA. For TCR beta, libraries were produced by three nested multiplex PCR rounds using slightly modified ARM-PCR. Researchers ran the first two PCR rounds for around 10 cycles each with TRBV1-TRBV30 forward primers and a C-beta reverse primer. TCRdb itself ran the multiplex PCR reads through MiXCR, one entry per CDR3 protein. The table lists approximately 80,000 distinct CDR3 sequences, approximately 62% of them singletons. The sample was tumor-adjacent normal liver tissue. The receptors originated from a man aged 35 to 55 with primary liver carcinoma and hepatitis B virus infection.

This clonotype was counted a few times. The chain carries TRBV5-4 and TRBJ1-2; no firm D call. This CDR3 is built from 14 residues. V lost 0 bases, J lost 8 bases, and 14 bases lay in between. Germline V gene lookup returns CDR1 SGHNT and CDR2 YYREEE (reference sequence). DNA for the CDR3: TGTGCCAGCAGCTTGGGGTCTAATTCGGGAGGCTACACCTTC. The encoded protein is CASSLGSNSGGYTF.

A remark on this clonotype: Since no conserved phenylalanine or tryptophan closes the CDR3, a read error is the likely cause. The CDR3 region has the DNA TGTGCCTGCAGCTTAGTTCTTCAGGGTTGGACCGGGGAGCTGTTTTTA. Translated: CACSLVLQGWTGELFL. The chain joins TRBV7-9 to TRBJ2-2, with D possibly matching TRBD1 (5 bases). Germline CDR1 reads SEHNR; CDR2 reads FQNEAQ (reference sequence). The CDR3 length is 16 residues.

For this clonotype: Relative to the germline gene, one junction end is altered; a read error may explain this. This rearrangement joins TRBV5-5 to TRBJ2-2; TRBD2 agrees at 9 bases. In germline, CDR1 is SGHKS, CDR2 YYEKEE (reference sequence). The CDR3 contains 17 residues. CDR3 nucleotide sequence: TGTGCCAGCAGCTTGATGCCTAGCGGGGTCAACAGCGGGGAGCTGTTTTTT. Amino acids: CASSLMPSGVNSGELFF.

This clonotype was observed at least ten times. This chain uses TRBV4-2 with TRBJ1-5, with D perhaps matching TRBD1 (5 bases). The CDR3 sequence is 15 residues long. V was trimmed by 0 bases and J by 4 bases, leaving 10 bases between them. Germline V gene lookup returns CDR1 LGHNA and CDR2 YNFKEQ. Here the CDR3 DNA reads TGTGCCAGCAGCCAAGATGGACACCAGAATCAGCCCCAGCATTTT. Translating it yields CASSQDGHQNQPQHF.

On this clonotype itself: A junction boundary mismatches the germline segment, possibly from a read error. This chain joins TRBV4-3 and TRBJ2-3; maybe TRBD1 (5 bases). Germline values: CDR1 LGHNA, CDR2 YSLEER. CDR3 length: 15 residues. DNA for the CDR3: TGCGCCAGCCAAGTGACAGAGAATGGTGCAGATACACAGTATTTT. This sequence encodes CASQVTENGADTQYF.

This clonotype has a handful of counts. The junction does not match germline at one end; this may be a read error. The gene calls are TRBV4-3 and TRBJ2-1, with 10 bases identical to TRBD1. Germline V gene sequence: CDR1 LGHNA, CDR2 YSLEER. The CDR3 sequence is 15 residues long. CDR3 residues: CASSVRDRGLDEQLF. The CDR3 bases are TGCGCCAGCAGCGTTCGGGACAGGGGTTTGGACGAGCAGCTCTTC.

This chain uses TRBV6-5 with TRBJ1-2; no reliable D call. Germline V lookup: CDR1 MNHEY, CDR2 SVGAGI. Trimming shortened V by 10 bases and J by 4 bases, and 16 bases separated the two germline ends. CDR3 length equals 13 residues. The DNA for the CDR3 is TGTGCCAACACCCCCCACAGCAGCTATGGCTACACCTTC. This sequence encodes CANTPHSSYGYTF.

Comment on this clonotype: The junction and the germline gene differ at one end; a read error may be behind it. This sequence joins TRBV4-1 and TRBJ2-5, with 7 positions matching TRBD2. From germline, CDR1 is MGHRA and CDR2 YSYEKL. The CDR3 has 17 residues. In nucleotides, the CDR3 is TGCGCCAACAGCCGAGATCCCAGCGGGGCCCAGCAAGAGACCCAGTACTTC. It encodes CANSRDPSGAQQETQYF.

This clonotype is medium-sized in the sample. The chain links TRBV12-3 or TRBV12-4 to TRBJ2-1; 7 bases fit TRBD2. This CDR3 contains 14 residues. V dropped 3 bases and J dropped 6; count of bases not matched to a gene: 5. CDR3 protein: CASSFRGGPNEQFF. The CDR3 nucleotides are TGTGCCAGCAGTTTTCGGGGAGGGCCCAATGAGCAGTTCTTC.

This clonotype was counted only a few times. V and J are TRBV19 and TRBJ1-2; 7 bases map to TRBD1. CDR1 is LNHDA and CDR2 is SQIVND in the germline V gene (reference sequence). This CDR3 spans 13 amino acids. Trimming at V came to 7 bases and at J to 4 bases, leaving 6 bases not matched to a gene. The chain's CDR3 is CASNRGAGYGYTF. CDR3 DNA: TGTGCCAGTAACAGGGGCGCGGGCTATGGCTACACCTTC.

The chain recombines TRBV28 with TRBJ2-7; D might be TRBD1 or TRBD2, each matching 7 bases. The CDR3 consists of 15 residues. CDR1 and CDR2 (germline): MDHEN, SYDVKM. V was pared by 5 bases and J by 5 bases, with 19 bases between. The CDR3 protein is CASSPGYQGGDEQYF. As DNA, the CDR3 is TGTGCCAGCAGTCCCGGATACCAGGGGGGGGACGAGCAGTACTTC.

With respect to this clonotype: One junction end does not reproduce the germline sequence, and a read error may be involved. V gene TRBV4-3 combines with J gene TRBJ1-6, with 8 nucleotides matching TRBD1. The germline gives CDR1 LGHNA, CDR2 YSLEER. The CDR3 is made up of 18 amino acids. This CDR3 is CASSQEGPGQANNSTLHF. CDR3 sequence (DNA): TGCGCCAGCAGCCAAGAAGGCCCGGGACAGGCAAATAATTCAACCCTCCACTTT.

Comment on this clonotype: The CDR3 does not end in the conserved phenylalanine or tryptophan, so this is likely a read error. V gene TRBV12-3 or TRBV12-4 combines with J gene TRBJ1-2, with D tentatively TRBD1 (5 bases). Trimming removed 3 bases from V and 5 bases from J, with 10 bases in between. This CDR3 is built from 13 residues. The CDR3 reads CASSFRGTYGYTI. CDR3 nucleotides: TGTGCCAGCAGTTTCCGGGGCACATATGGCTACACCATC.

A remark on this clonotype: A read error may produce the germline difference seen at one junction end. The rearrangement links TRBV5-1 to TRBJ2-1; 9 nucleotides match TRBD2. Germline V gene data show CDR1 as SGHRS and CDR2 as YFSETQ. This CDR3 is built from 13 residues. The CDR3 region is CASTGLASREKSF. For the CDR3, the DNA is TGCGCCAGCACGGGACTAGCTTCCAGGGAGAAGTCCTTC.

Remarks on this clonotype: Given the absence of the conserved phenylalanine or tryptophan at the CDR3 end, a read error is likely. The chain recombines TRBV12-3 or TRBV12-4 with TRBJ2-2; 8 bases align to TRBD1. After removal of 6 bases from V and 13 bases from J, the junction contained 13 bases not matched to a gene. The CDR3 is made up of 14 amino acids. The DNA of the CDR3 is TGTGCCAGCAGCCACCACAGGGGGGCCGGTGGGCTGTTTATT. Translated: CASSHHRGAGGLFI.

The V gene is TRBV11-2, the J gene TRBJ2-1, with 7 bases fitting TRBD2. This CDR3 comprises 17 residues. The germline V gene has CDR1 SGHAT and CDR2 FQNNGV. Germline trimming cut 9 bases from V and 0 bases from J; bases unmatched to any gene: 14. The CDR3 loop is CASSLYGGSFSYNEQFF. In DNA form, the CDR3 reads TGTGCCAGTAGCCTTTATGGCGGGAGTTTCTCCTACAATGAGCAGTTCTTC.

This clonotype was picked up a small number of times. Here the CDR3 reads CASTGQGIYGYTF. For the CDR3, the DNA is TGTGCCAGCACAGGACAGGGGATTTATGGCTACACCTTC. The chain carries TRBV6-1 and TRBJ1-2, with 9 nucleotides matching TRBD1. In germline, CDR1 is MNHNS, CDR2 SASEGT. This CDR3 spans 13 amino acids. V lost 7 bases, J lost 5 bases, and 5 bases stayed unmatched.

On this clonotype itself: Mismatch with germline at one junction end may stem from a read error. This sequence joins TRBV9 and TRBJ1-1, with D hard to call. The CDR3 totals 13 residues. The germline CDR1 and CDR2 sequences are SGDLS and YYNGEE. The CDR3 is CASSVDGNTEAFF. In nucleotides, the CDR3 is TGTGCCAGTAGCGTAGACGGAAACACTGAAGCTTTCTTT.

Regarding this clonotype: The final CDR3 position lacks the conserved phenylalanine or tryptophan, pointing to a likely read error. V gene TRBV28 combines with J gene TRBJ2-7; a weak D match, TRBD2 (5 bases). V dropped 2 bases and J dropped 3 bases, with 11 bases sitting between them. The CDR3 contains 14 residues. In germline, CDR1 is MDHEN, CDR2 SYDVKM. As DNA, the CDR3 is TGTGCCAGCAGTTTAGAACGGGAAAGCTACGAGCAGTACTTA. Its translation: CASSLERESYEQYL.

This clonotype occurred a few times. One junction end disagrees with the germline gene, perhaps due to a read error. The gene calls are TRBV6-6 and TRBJ2-3; 9 bases match TRBD2. The CDR3 sequence is 17 residues long. Germline assignment: CDR1 MNHNY and CDR2 SVGAGI (reference sequence). CDR3 region: CASSYTSLAGITGTQYF. CDR3 sequence (DNA): TGCGCCAGCAGTTACACATCCCTAGCGGGGATCACAGGTACGCAGTATTTT.

In regard to this clonotype: The conserved phenylalanine or tryptophan normally closing the CDR3 is absent here, so this likely arose from a read error. This sequence joins TRBV29-1 and TRBJ2-7, with a possible D match to TRBD2 (6 bases). Trimming took off 0 bases at V and 3 bases at J, with 15 bases between the two ends. This CDR3 has 15 residues. Germline V gene sequence: CDR1 SQVTM, CDR2 ANQGSEA. The DNA of the CDR3 is TGCAGCGTTGAAGAAGAACAGGACGGGAGCTACGAGCAGTACTCG. Its protein is CSVEEEQDGSYEQYS.

To note about this clonotype: A much larger clone differs from this one at a single base, so this may be a read error. This rearrangement joins TRBV5-1 to TRBJ2-1; TRBD2 matches at 7 bases. CDR1 and CDR2 (germline): SGHRS, YFSETQ. V was pared by 2 bases and J by 12 bases, with 11 bases of the junction left unmatched. The length of the CDR3 is 14 residues. The CDR3 bases are TGCGCCAGCAGCTTAGAGGGCGGGAGCCATGGGCAGTTCTTC. Translation: CASSLEGGSHGQFF.

In regard to this clonotype: This may be a read error: a much more frequent sequence differs by one nucleotide. This rearrangement joins TRBV11-3 to TRBJ2-3; TRBD2 matches 8 bases. This CDR3 spans 16 amino acids. CDR1 is SGHNT and CDR2 is YENEEA in the germline V gene. V lost 0 bases, J lost 5 bases, and 7 bases stayed unmatched. Here the CDR3 reads CASSLDSGSIRDTQYF. The CDR3 DNA sequence: TGTGCCAGCAGCTTAGACAGCGGGAGTATAAGAGATACGCAGTATTTT. Using reference TRBV11-3 and TRBJ2-3 for the parts outside the CDR3, the full variable domain is EAGVVQSPRYKIIEKKQPVAFWCNPISGHNTLYWYLQNLGQGPELLIRYENEEAVDDSQLPKDRFSAERLKGVDSTLKIQPAELGDSAVYLCASSLDSGSIRDTQYFGPGTRLTVL.

On this clonotype: A read error may produce the germline difference seen at one junction end. The rearrangement joins TRBV6-1 to TRBJ2-6; unclear D gene. There are 15 residues in the CDR3. Germline values: CDR1 MNHNS, CDR2 SASEGT. The CDR3, as DNA: TGTACCAGGAGTGGGATGACCGATGGGGCCAACGTCCTGACTTTC. Its translation: CTRSGMTDGANVLTF.

This chain links TRBV6-5 with TRBJ1-6; D remains ambiguous. CDR1 and CDR2 from the germline V gene are MNHEY and SVGAGI. The CDR3 contains 14 residues. V lost 3 bases and J 3 bases, leaving 6 bases between the germline ends. CDR3 coding DNA: TGTGCCAGCAGTTATACGGTCTATAATTCACCCCTCCACTTT. Encoded protein: CASSYTVYNSPLHF.

Details on this clonotype: A much bigger clone sits one base away, suggesting this may be a read error. The chain has TRBV6-4 and TRBJ2-3; TRBD2 aligns across 10 bases. The CDR3 is made up of 15 amino acids. J gave up 5 bases and V 7 bases, and 9 bases lay outside the gene matches. CDR1 and CDR2 (germline): MRHNA, SNTAGT. This CDR3 is CASTEASGSGDTQYF. Here the CDR3 DNA reads TGTGCCAGCACTGAGGCTAGCGGGAGCGGAGATACGCAGTATTTT.

This clonotype was seen a few times. Being one base from a much bigger clone, this may be a read error. The CDR3 region has the DNA TGCGCCAGGAGCGTAGGGGGGCAATCGGCTGAAGCTTTCTTT. Translating it yields CARSVGGQSAEAFF. The gene calls are TRBV5-1 and TRBJ1-1; maybe TRBD1 (6 bases). V shed 8 bases and J shed 6 bases, with 20 bases lying between them. Germline loops: CDR1 SGHRS, CDR2 YFSETQ. The CDR3 loop spans 14 amino acids.